The 20 T cell receptor beta chains presented below share a single source sample, sequenced in a study of beta chain features in type 1 diabetes (dated by TCRdb to between 2018 and 2020). Preparation of the library involved the immunoSEQ multiplex PCR assay. The High Capacity cDNA Reverse Transcription Kit was used to reverse transcribe all of the isolated RNA, meaning that expressed TCRB transcripts were what got sequenced. Imported from immuneACCESS, the table was reduced by TCRdb to in-frame sequences with V and J called. These copies leave out some clones; in studies compared against another copy, an unresolved V gene accounts for under half, and the cause of the remainder is not known. For this sample there are 150,000 or so clones; around 63% appear just once. The top ten hold about 0.1% of the sample. Study-level results and caveats: In all four CD4+ subsets, TCRB CDR3 length was moderately but significantly shorter in type 1 diabetes patients.

These receptors' antigens are unknown. Sample: naive CD4+ T cells from blood. The intended sense of this specimen's cell subset or site label: true naive CD4+ T cells. The receptors come from a man aged 25 to 40 with type 1 diabetes.

The rearrangement uses TRBV2 and TRBJ2-7, with a possible D match to TRBD1 (6 bases). Germline CDR1 is SNHLY and CDR2 is FYNNEI. The CDR3 has 12 amino acids. Trimming cost V 7 bases and J 2 bases, with 9 bases left between them. The CDR3 sequence: CASKPGAYEQYF. The DNA of the CDR3 is TGTGCCAGCAAGCCAGGGGCCTACGAGCAGTACTTC. Full variable domain (rest looked up from reference TRBV2 and TRBJ2-7): EPEVTQTPSHQVTQMGQEVILRCVPISNHLYFYWYRQILGQKVEFLVSFYNNEISEKSEIFDDQFSVERPDGSNFTLKIRSTKLEDSAMYFCASKPGAYEQYFGPGTRLTVT.

This sequence joins TRBV7-9 and TRBJ2-7, with D perhaps TRBD2 (6 bases). CDR1 and CDR2 (germline): SEHNR, FQNEAQ (reference sequence). The ends were cut back, 3 bases at V and 8 bases at J, with 11 bases in the middle. The CDR3 covers 12 residues. The CDR3 is CASSFRELKQYF. The CDR3 nucleotides are TGTGCCAGCAGCTTCCGGGAGCTTAAGCAGTACTTC.

J is TRBJ1-3 and V is TRBV9; no firm D call. Trimming stripped 4 bases from V and 3 bases from J, with 14 bases between. Per germline, CDR1 SGDLS and CDR2 YYNGEE. The CDR3 length is 15 residues. The CDR3 reads CASSSESTFGNTIYF. DNA of the CDR3: TGTGCCAGCAGCTCGGAGTCGACTTTTGGAAACACCATATATTTT.

The DNA for the CDR3 is TGTGCCAGCAGCCAAGATAGCGGTTCCTACGAGCAGTACTTC. It yields the protein CASSQDSGSYEQYF. The J gene is TRBJ2-7, the V gene TRBV14; D is perhaps TRBD2 (6 bases). Trimming took 0 bases from V and 1 from J, leaving 7 bases between them. Germline V gives CDR1 SGHDN, CDR2 FVKESK. The CDR3 extends over 14 amino acids.

This clone was found a few times. This chain joins TRBV25-1 and TRBJ2-7; the D is unclear. The CDR3 loop spans 11 amino acids. CDR1 and CDR2 from the germline V gene are MGHDK and SYGVNS. Trimming left V 4 bases short and J 4 bases short, with 5 bases between. CDR3 sequence reads: CASSGYYEQYF. In nucleotides, the CDR3 is TGTGCCAGCAGTGGGTATTACGAGCAGTACTTC.

The chain combines TRBV28 with TRBJ2-3, with D uncertain. The germline V gene has CDR1 MDHEN and CDR2 SYDVKM. The CDR3 extends over 14 amino acids. The germline V and J ends were trimmed by 2 bases and 0 bases, with 6 bases remaining between them. CDR3: CASSLDPSTDTQYF. CDR3 nucleotide sequence: TGTGCCAGCAGTTTAGATCCTAGCACAGATACGCAGTATTTT.

The J gene is TRBJ2-3, the V gene TRBV6-5; TRBD2 matches at 7 bases. V gave up 4 bases and J gave up 4 bases; unmatched junction bases: 8. The CDR3 sequence is 15 residues long. From germline, CDR1 is MNHEY and CDR2 SVGAGI. The CDR3 loop reads CASSWERGAPDTQYF. CDR3 coding DNA: TGTGCCAGCAGTTGGGAGCGGGGCGCTCCAGATACGCAGTATTTT.

There are a few counts of this clone. V and J are TRBV29-1 and TRBJ2-6; TRBD1 or TRBD2 may be the D gene (5 bases each). The CDR3 runs to 16 residues. CDR1 is SQVTM and CDR2 is ANQGSEA in the germline V gene. V dropped 3 bases and J dropped 0 bases, with 12 bases sitting between them. In nucleotides, the CDR3 is TGCAGCGTTGATCGGGACGCCACCTCTGGGGCCAACGTCCTGACTTTC. Encoded protein: CSVDRDATSGANVLTF.

The chain is built from TRBV27 and TRBJ2-3; D is undetermined. V shed 5 bases and J shed 0 bases, with 3 bases lying between them. Germline V gene lookup returns CDR1 MNHEY and CDR2 SMNVEV (reference sequence). This CDR3 comprises 12 residues. CDR3 nucleotide sequence: TGTGCCAGCAGTATCAGCACAGATACGCAGTATTTT. It is translated as CASSISTDTQYF.

The chain uses TRBV6-5 and TRBJ2-5; no clear D. The V gene's germline CDR1 is MNHEY and CDR2 SVGAGI. Trimming removed 7 bases at V and 5 bases at J, with 17 bases between. The CDR3 runs 14 residues. CDR3 residues: CASTPWTRPETQYF. CDR3 coding DNA: TGTGCCAGCACTCCCTGGACCAGGCCCGAGACCCAGTACTTC.

On this clone: This sample also contains other DNA sequences that code for the same CDR3. The genes are TRBV20-1 and TRBJ2-3, with D hard to call. Germline loops: CDR1 DFQATT, CDR2 SNEGSKA (reference sequence). The V and J ends lost 3 bases and 6 bases respectively, with 7 bases between them. The length of the CDR3 is 11 residues. This chain's CDR3 is CSASSRDTQYF. As DNA, the CDR3 is TGCAGTGCTAGTTCCCGGGATACGCAGTATTTT.

The rearrangement links TRBV5-1 to TRBJ2-7; perhaps TRBD1 as D (6 bases). From germline, CDR1 is SGHRS and CDR2 YFSETQ. CDR3 size: 15 residues. V gave up 3 bases and J gave up 3 bases, with 16 bases separating them. The CDR3 coding sequence is TGCGCCAGCAGCTCCTCCGGGACATTTGGCTACGAGCAGTACTTC. Protein product: CASSSSGTFGYEQYF. The full variable domain, completed using reference TRBV5-1 and TRBJ2-7, is KAGVTQTPRYLIKTRGQQVTLSCSPISGHRSVSWYQQTPGQGLQFLFEYFSETQRNKGNFPGRFSGRQFSNSRSEMNVSTLELGDSALYLCASSSSGTFGYEQYFGPGTRLTVT.

The chain joins TRBV11-2 to TRBJ2-7; 8 nucleotides align to TRBD1. Trimming removed 5 bases from V and 0 bases from J; junction bases left unmatched: 6. CDR3 length: 15 amino acids. From germline, CDR1 is SGHAT and CDR2 FQNNGV. CDR3 amino acids: CASSPGQAFSYEQYF. The CDR3 nucleotides read TGTGCCAGCAGCCCGGGACAGGCCTTCTCCTACGAGCAGTACTTC.

This rearrangement joins TRBV29-1 to TRBJ2-1; 7 bases map to TRBD1. Germline assignment: CDR1 SQVTM and CDR2 ANQGSEA. The CDR3 totals 14 residues. V shed 4 bases and J 1 base; nucleotides not matched to a gene: 4. The CDR3 here is CSVGWTGSYNEQFF. CDR3 nucleotides: TGCAGCGTTGGCTGGACAGGATCCTACAATGAGCAGTTCTTC.

This sequence joins TRBV7-9 and TRBJ2-1, with 10 bases lining up with TRBD2. The V gene's germline CDR1 is SEHNR and CDR2 FQNEAQ (reference sequence). Unmatched junction bases numbered 6, after V lost 5 bases and J lost 5 bases. The CDR3 is 15 amino acids. The DNA for the CDR3 is TGTGCCAGCAGCCCGGGACTAGCGCCACACAATGAGCAGTTCTTC. This translates into CASSPGLAPHNEQFF.

In its sample, this clone was seen a few times. The chain has TRBV29-1 and TRBJ2-5, with 9 bases identical to TRBD1. J lost 0 bases, V lost 4 bases, and 3 bases had no gene match. This CDR3 is built from 14 residues. The germline V gene has CDR1 SQVTM and CDR2 ANQGSEA. The CDR3 protein is CSVGGQGHQETQYF. The CDR3 DNA sequence: TGCAGCGTTGGGGGACAGGGCCACCAAGAGACCCAGTACTTC. The whole variable domain, filled in from reference TRBV29-1 and TRBJ2-5, reads SAVISQKPSRDICQRGTSLTIQCQVDSQVTMMFWYRQQPGQSLTLIATANQGSEATYESGFVIDKFPISRPNLTFSTLTVSNMSPEDSSIYLCSVGGQGHQETQYFGPGTRLLVL.

The CDR3 sequence is CASSAEYQETQYF. CDR3 DNA: TGTGCCAGCAGTGCTGAGTACCAAGAGACCCAGTACTTC. The J gene is TRBJ2-5, the V gene TRBV2; D not certain. Germline V gene lookup returns CDR1 SNHLY and CDR2 FYNNEI. Trimming left V 4 bases short and J 0 bases short, with 6 bases between. This CDR3 has 13 amino acids.

The chain uses TRBV7-2 and TRBJ2-3; 7 bases map to TRBD2. V lost 1 base, J lost 4 bases, and 2 bases stayed unmatched. This CDR3 has 14 amino acids. Germline CDR1 and CDR2: SGHTA and FQGNSA. The CDR3, as DNA: TGTGCCAGCAGCTTAGGGACTAGGCCAGATACGCAGTATTTT. Amino acid sequence: CASSLGTRPDTQYF.

The chain uses TRBV7-9 and TRBJ2-3; D is possibly TRBD2 (7 bases). The germline V gene has CDR1 SEHNR and CDR2 FQNEAQ (reference sequence). V lost 6 bases to trimming and J lost 0 bases, with 10 bases between them. The CDR3 length is 14 residues. This CDR3 is CASRAGASTDTQYF. CDR3 bases: TGTGCCAGCAGGGCGGGGGCTAGCACAGATACGCAGTATTTT.

The DNA of the CDR3 is TGTGCCAGCAGGGGCCGGGACTTCGAAAAACTGTTTTTT. Translation: CASRGRDFEKLFF. The genes are TRBV6-6 and TRBJ1-4, with D tentatively TRBD1 (5 bases). The CDR3 extends over 13 amino acids. Germline V gives CDR1 MNHNY, CDR2 SVGAGI (reference sequence). V gave up 6 bases and J gave up 8 bases, with 13 bases separating them.